Each of the 27 T cell receptor beta chains below was sequenced from the same sample in a study of blood T cell repertoires in COVID-19. Only in-frame clones appear in the TCRdb table, and some are missing; sequencing was by immunoSEQ multiplex PCR. The sample holds 140,000 to 150,000 clones, around 72% seen once. Sequencing was done on a sample of peripheral blood. The origin of the receptors is a woman aged 55-69 years with acute or convalescent COVID-19.

The chain carries TRBV10-3 and TRBJ1-2, with D maybe TRBD1 (6 bases). This CDR3 is 12 amino acids long. The V end was cut by 4 bases, the J end by 7 bases, with 10 bases between. Per germline, CDR1 ENHRY and CDR2 SYGVKD. The CDR3 DNA reads TGTGCCATCAGTGGACAGGATGGTGGCTACACCTTC. Translated, it gives CAISGQDGGYTF.

This rearrangement joins TRBV14 to TRBJ2-5, with TRBD2 identical over 8 bases. There are 16 residues in the CDR3. Per germline, CDR1 SGHDN and CDR2 FVKESK. Unmatched junction bases numbered 10, after V lost 2 bases and J lost 5 bases. CDR3 nucleotides: TGTGCCAGCAGCCAATTTTCTAGCGGGTATCAGGAGACCCAGTACTTC. Protein product: CASSQFSSGYQETQYF.

The chain uses TRBV30 and TRBJ1-5; tentative D call: TRBD1 (6 bases). CDR1 and CDR2 from the germline V gene are GTSNPN and SVGIG (reference sequence). V gave up 2 bases and J gave up 2 bases, with 13 bases separating them. The CDR3 is 15 amino acids. This chain's CDR3 is CAWSRTAQGNQPQHF. The DNA of the CDR3 is TGTGCCTGGAGTCGGACAGCTCAGGGCAATCAGCCCCAGCATTTT. Filled out from reference TRBV30 and TRBJ1-5, the complete variable domain reads SQTIHQWPATLVQPVGSPLSLECTVEGTSNPNLYWYRQAAGRGLQLLFYSVGIGQISSEVPQNLSASRPQDRQFILSSKKLLLSDSGFYLCAWSRTAQGNQPQHFGDGTRLSIL.

The J gene is TRBJ2-7, the V gene TRBV18; TRBD2 matches 7 bases. J was trimmed by 5 bases and V by 2 bases; bases with no gene match: 0. CDR1 is KGHSH, CDR2 LQKENI, per germline. There are 12 residues in the CDR3. The CDR3: CASSPGGDEQYF. The CDR3 DNA is TGTGCCAGCTCACCAGGGGGGGACGAGCAGTACTTC.

There are a few counts of this clone. This chain uses TRBV11-3 with TRBJ2-3; a possible D gene is TRBD2 (5 bases). Germline assignment: CDR1 SGHNT and CDR2 YENEEA. Trimming cost V 5 bases and J 1 base, with 10 bases left between them. CDR3 length: 14 residues. CDR3 loop: CASSLMGGTDTQYF. The DNA for the CDR3 is TGTGCCAGCAGCCTTATGGGAGGCACAGATACGCAGTATTTT.

V and J are TRBV10-3 and TRBJ1-3; no reliable D call. The CDR3 has 18 residues. Germline assignment: CDR1 ENHRY and CDR2 SYGVKD. V lost 0 bases, J lost 2 bases, and 17 bases lay in between. The CDR3 reads CAISESTLGAVTGNTIYF. Here the CDR3 DNA reads TGTGCCATCAGTGAGTCGACTCTGGGTGCAGTCACTGGAAACACCATATATTTT.

The chain has TRBV28 and TRBJ2-1; maybe TRBD2 (5 bases). This CDR3 comprises 14 residues. Germline-derived CDR1 and CDR2 are MDHEN and SYDVKM. V was trimmed by 6 bases and J by 3 bases, leaving 12 bases between them. The CDR3 protein is CASSRRILYNEQFF. The CDR3 nucleotides are TGTGCCAGCAGCCGGAGGATTCTCTACAATGAGCAGTTCTTC.

The gene calls are TRBV9 and TRBJ2-5; TRBD2 matches at 12 bases. The CDR3 consists of 16 residues. The V segment lost 3 bases and the J segment 0 bases; nucleotides outside the gene matches: 3. Germline V gene data show CDR1 as SGDLS and CDR2 as YYNGEE. CDR3 region: CASSDGTSGHQETQYF. The CDR3 region has the DNA TGTGCCAGCAGCGATGGGACTAGCGGGCACCAAGAGACCCAGTACTTC.

The V and J genes are TRBV9 and TRBJ2-5; 12 nucleotides align to TRBD1. The CDR3 has 16 residues. Germline V gene lookup returns CDR1 SGDLS and CDR2 YYNGEE. The J segment lost 5 bases and the V segment lost 3 bases, leaving 8 bases of the junction unmatched. The CDR3 nucleotides read TGTGCCAGCAGCGACCAGGGACAGGGGGCGTTGGAGACCCAGTACTTC. Protein product: CASSDQGQGALETQYF.

This clone was seen only a few times. This rearrangement joins TRBV28 to TRBJ2-5; 9 nucleotides align to TRBD2. The CDR3 has 15 amino acids. Germline V gives CDR1 MDHEN, CDR2 SYDVKM. Losses at the gene ends were 6 bases for V and 1 base for J; bases not matched to a gene: 6. CDR3 DNA: TGTGCCAGCAGAACTCTAGCGGGGAGCCAAGAGACCCAGTACTTC. This encodes CASRTLAGSQETQYF.

This chain connects TRBV7-9 to TRBJ2-1, with 9 bases that match TRBD2. CDR3 length: 16 amino acids. The V and J ends lost 5 bases and 5 bases, in that order; junction bases with no gene match: 10. The germline gives CDR1 SEHNR, CDR2 FQNEAQ (reference sequence). CDR3 region: CASSPLAGAWNNEQFF. CDR3 DNA: TGTGCCAGCAGCCCCTTAGCGGGAGCGTGGAACAATGAGCAGTTCTTC.

The chain links TRBV7-9 to TRBJ1-1; unclear D gene. The germline gives CDR1 SEHNR, CDR2 FQNEAQ (reference sequence). Trimming took 5 bases from V and 1 from J, leaving 17 bases between them. CDR3 size: 16 residues. CDR3 sequence reads: CASSHLLPSGNTEAFF. CDR3 nucleotide sequence: TGTGCCAGCAGCCATCTACTACCCTCCGGGAACACTGAAGCTTTCTTT.

This chain connects TRBV19 to TRBJ2-3; 8 bases line up with TRBD2. The CDR3 consists of 16 residues. Per the germline V gene, CDR1 is LNHDA and CDR2 is SQIVND (reference sequence). V lost 3 bases to trimming and J lost 0 bases; unmatched junction nucleotides: 5. The CDR3: CASSIIAGFSTDTQYF. Here the CDR3 DNA reads TGTGCCAGTAGTATCATAGCGGGATTTAGCACAGATACGCAGTATTTT.

The chain carries TRBV2 and TRBJ2-7; 9 bases map to TRBD1. Unmatched junction bases numbered 7, after V lost 5 bases and J lost 5 bases. Germline V CDR1 and CDR2: SNHLY, FYNNEI. The CDR3 has 14 amino acids. The CDR3 protein is CASSFRGTGNEQYF. As DNA, the CDR3 is TGTGCCAGCAGTTTCCGGGGGACAGGGAACGAGCAGTACTTC. Full variable domain (remainder filled in from reference TRBV2 and TRBJ2-7): EPEVTQTPSHQVTQMGQEVILRCVPISNHLYFYWYRQILGQKVEFLVSFYNNEISEKSEIFDDQFSVERPDGSNFTLKIRSTKLEDSAMYFCASSFRGTGNEQYFGPGTRLTVT.

V usage is TRBV11-2 and J usage is TRBJ2-1; 8 positions agree with TRBD2. CDR1 is SGHAT, CDR2 FQNNGV, per germline. The J segment lost 7 bases and the V segment lost 5 bases, leaving 7 bases of the junction unmatched. The CDR3 is made up of 14 amino acids. CDR3 bases: TGTGCCAGCAGCATCGGGACTAGAGTGAATGAGCAGTTCTTC. As protein: CASSIGTRVNEQFF.

This chain connects TRBV27 to TRBJ2-7; a possible D gene is TRBD1 (6 bases). The CDR3 covers 15 residues. Trimming cost V 4 bases and J 6 bases, with 19 bases left between them. Germline CDR1 reads MNHEY; CDR2 reads SMNVEV (reference sequence). CDR3 sequence reads: CASSSRDPGEVEQYF. The CDR3 DNA follows: TGTGCCAGCAGTTCCCGGGACCCAGGGGAAGTCGAGCAGTACTTC.

The V call is TRBV12-1, the J call TRBJ2-3; TRBD2, the D gene given by the table, was not confirmed from the DNA. TRBV12-1 is labeled a pseudogene. The length of the CDR3 is 18 residues. The CDR3 here is CATIASSYSSFCTDTQYF. The CDR3 DNA is TGTGCCACCATTGCCTCATCATATAGCTCCTTTTGCACAGATACGCAGTATTTT.

The J gene is TRBJ2-1, the V gene TRBV18; 7 bases are a match to TRBD2. The germline V gene encodes CDR1 KGHSH and CDR2 LQKENI. The CDR3 runs to 15 residues. V lost 6 bases to trimming and J lost 5 bases; unmatched junction nucleotides: 10. CDR3 sequence: CASSPGSLADNEQFF. CDR3 coding DNA: TGTGCCAGCTCCCCAGGATCTCTAGCGGACAATGAGCAGTTCTTC.

The rearrangement uses TRBV6-2 or TRBV6-3 and TRBJ1-1; TRBD1 is a possible D gene (6 bases). Germline V lookup: CDR1 MNHEY, CDR2 SVGEGT. V was pared by 4 bases and J by 7 bases, with 13 bases between. The CDR3 contains 13 residues. CDR3 loop: CASSLTEQGEAFF. CDR3 coding DNA: TGTGCCAGCAGTTTAACTGAACAGGGTGAAGCTTTCTTT.

V and J are TRBV9 and TRBJ2-7, with TRBD2 identical over 10 bases. J was trimmed by 2 bases and V by 0 bases; bases with no gene match: 2. Germline V gene lookup returns CDR1 SGDLS and CDR2 YYNGEE. The CDR3 covers 15 residues. The CDR3 here is CASSVGTSGPYEQYF. For the CDR3, the DNA is TGTGCCAGCAGCGTAGGGACTAGCGGCCCCTACGAGCAGTACTTC.

This chain uses TRBV19 with TRBJ2-2; D gene unclear. Germline assignment: CDR1 LNHDA and CDR2 SQIVND (reference sequence). The CDR3 sequence is 14 residues long. V was shortened by 3 bases and J by 2 bases, with 7 bases between the two germline ends. The CDR3 spells CASSIQVNTGELFF. DNA of the CDR3: TGTGCCAGTAGTATTCAGGTTAACACCGGGGAGCTGTTTTTT.

The chain recombines TRBV7-6 with TRBJ2-5, with a tentative D call TRBD1 (5 bases). Trimming cost V 3 bases and J 8 bases, with 16 bases left between them. Per the germline V gene, CDR1 is SGHVS and CDR2 is FNYEAQ. The CDR3 sequence is 14 residues long. CDR3: CASSFGTTGRTQYF. The DNA of the CDR3 is TGTGCCAGCAGCTTTGGTACAACAGGAAGAACCCAGTACTTC.

The chain carries TRBV5-1 and TRBJ1-1; D remains unclear. V dropped 0 bases and J dropped 1 base, with 13 bases sitting between them. The CDR3 contains 16 residues. Germline V lookup: CDR1 SGHRS, CDR2 YFSETQ. The CDR3 region is CASSLGLSGKNTEAFF. CDR3 bases: TGCGCCAGCAGCTTGGGTCTTTCGGGGAAGAACACTGAAGCTTTCTTT.

V and J are TRBV19 and TRBJ2-1, with 13 bases lining up with TRBD2. Germline CDR1 and CDR2: LNHDA and SQIVND (reference sequence). CDR3 size: 16 residues. Germline trimming cut 5 bases from V and 1 base from J; bases unmatched to any gene: 2. The CDR3 loop is CASSSGLAGSYNEQFF. The CDR3 bases are TGTGCCAGTAGTTCGGGACTAGCGGGATCCTACAATGAGCAGTTCTTC.

This clone was seen only once. V and J are TRBV10-1 and TRBJ2-4, with D possibly TRBD2 on 5 matching bases. Trimming took off 3 bases at V and 9 bases at J, with 12 bases between the two ends. The CDR3 covers 13 residues. Germline V CDR1 and CDR2: WNHNN, SYGVQD (reference sequence). The CDR3 nucleotides are TGCGCCAGCAGTGATCGGACTCCGGGCATTCAGTACTTC. Amino acids: CASSDRTPGIQYF.

This clone was seen once. This chain uses TRBV28 with TRBJ2-5; no clear D gene. Between the trimmed V and J ends, which lost 6 bases and 1 base, there was a span of 3 bases. Looked up from germline, CDR1 is MDHEN and CDR2 is SYDVKM. The CDR3 runs 11 residues. CDR3 DNA: TGTGCCAGCAGGGCCCAAGAGACCCAGTACTTC. It yields the protein CASRAQETQYF.

This clone has more than one count but fewer than ten. The V and J genes are TRBV7-8 and TRBJ1-5, with D uncertain. V lost 1 base and J lost 0, with 10 bases in between. The CDR3 runs to 16 residues. Germline V gene sequence: CDR1 SGHVS, CDR2 FQNEAQ. CDR3 DNA sequence: TGTGCCAGCAGCTTAGGTGCAGGTTATAGCAATCAGCCCCAGCATTTT. As protein: CASSLGAGYSNQPQHF.